Sequencing of this T cell receptor beta chain was carried out in a study of CD8 T cells in ankylosing spondylitis. Molecular-barcoded quantitative 5'-RACE produced these TCR beta libraries. Via MiXCR, TCRdb re-called the 5' RACE reads, giving one row per CDR3 protein. Altogether 200,000 or so distinct CDR3 sequences are present, approximately 12% being singletons, with the ten largest covering roughly 11%. V was pared by 3 bases and J by 10 bases, with 10 bases between. CDR3 length: 12 amino acids. Germline assignment: CDR1 SGHTA and CDR2 FQGNSA. Of note for this clonotype: Its antigen remains unknown.

General study findings and limits: A TCR beta motif of about eight highly homologous variants appeared characteristic of ankylosing spondylitis blood. Significant enrichment of disease-linked clones was reported in matched ankylosing spondylitis synovial fluid.

The clonotype comes from a female donor with ankylosing spondylitis or in good health (not recorded which). The gene calls are TRBV7-2 and TRBJ2-1; D tentatively fits TRBD1 or TRBD2 (5 bases each). Sequencing used blood, either unsorted or a sorted T cell fraction (not recorded which). CDR3 residues: CASSFRGEEQFF. The CDR3 nucleotides are TGTGCCAGCAGCTTCCGAGGGGAGGAGCAGTTCTTC.